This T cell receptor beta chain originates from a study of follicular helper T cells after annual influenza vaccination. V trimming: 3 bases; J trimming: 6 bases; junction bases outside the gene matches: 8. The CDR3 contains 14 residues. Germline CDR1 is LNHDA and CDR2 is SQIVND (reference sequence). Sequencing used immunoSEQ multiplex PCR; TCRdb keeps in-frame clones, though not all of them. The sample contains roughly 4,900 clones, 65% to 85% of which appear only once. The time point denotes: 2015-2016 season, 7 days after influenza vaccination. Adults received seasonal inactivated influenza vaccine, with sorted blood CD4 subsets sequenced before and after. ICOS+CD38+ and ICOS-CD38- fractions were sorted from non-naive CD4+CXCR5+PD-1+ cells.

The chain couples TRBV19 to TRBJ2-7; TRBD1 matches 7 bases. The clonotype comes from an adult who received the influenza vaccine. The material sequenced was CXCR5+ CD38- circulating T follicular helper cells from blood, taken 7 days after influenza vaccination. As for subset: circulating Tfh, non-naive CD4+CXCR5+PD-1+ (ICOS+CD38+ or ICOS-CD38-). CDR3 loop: CASSIRQGSGEQYF. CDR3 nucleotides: TGTGCCAGTAGTATTCGACAGGGCTCGGGCGAGCAGTACTTC. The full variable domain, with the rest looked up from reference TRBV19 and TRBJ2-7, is DGGITQSPKYLFRKEGQNVTLSCEQNLNHDAMYWYRQDPGQGLRLIYYSQIVNDFQKGDIAEGYSVSREKKESFPLTVTSAQKNPTAFYLCASSIRQGSGEQYFGPGTRLTVT.